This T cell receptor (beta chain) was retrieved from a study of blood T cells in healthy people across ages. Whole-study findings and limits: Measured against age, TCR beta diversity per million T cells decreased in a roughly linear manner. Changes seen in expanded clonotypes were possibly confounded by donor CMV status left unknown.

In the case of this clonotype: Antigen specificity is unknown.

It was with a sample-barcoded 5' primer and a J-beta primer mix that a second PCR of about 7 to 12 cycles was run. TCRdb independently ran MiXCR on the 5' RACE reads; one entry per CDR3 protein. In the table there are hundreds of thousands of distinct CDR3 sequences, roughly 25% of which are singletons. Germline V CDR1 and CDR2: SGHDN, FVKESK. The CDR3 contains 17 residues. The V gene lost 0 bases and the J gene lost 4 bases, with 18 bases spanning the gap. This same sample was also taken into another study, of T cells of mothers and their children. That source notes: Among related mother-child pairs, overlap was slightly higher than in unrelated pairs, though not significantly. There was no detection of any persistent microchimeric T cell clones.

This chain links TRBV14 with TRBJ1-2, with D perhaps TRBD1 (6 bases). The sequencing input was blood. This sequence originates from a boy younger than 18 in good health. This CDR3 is CASSQDLVQPGVYGYTF. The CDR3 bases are TGTGCCAGCAGCCAAGATTTGGTACAGCCAGGGGTCTATGGCTACACCTTC.